The clone carrying this T cell receptor beta chain was observed once. The entry originates in a study of technical replicates of blood from several donors. CDR1 is MNHNS, CDR2 SASEGT, per germline. V lost 2 bases and J 3 bases, leaving 8 bases between the germline ends. CDR3 length equals 14 residues. Clones were sequenced by immunoSEQ multiplex PCR, and TCRdb holds only the in-frame ones, with some missing. The sample includes around 80,000 clones, about 92% seen only once; the top ten take more than 0.2%. The receptor's source is a human donor in good health. Specimen: T cells isolated from PBMCs. J is TRBJ1-5 and V is TRBV6-1; unclear D gene. The CDR3 is CASSETGTNQPQHF. CDR3 nucleotides: TGTGCCAGCAGTGAAACGGGTACCAATCAGCCCCAGCATTTT.